A single sample is the source of the 20 T cell receptor beta chains below, sequenced in a study of T cell changes during pregnancy in multiple sclerosis. The data were produced by immunoSEQ multiplex PCR, yet TCRdb's version contains in-frame clones alone and is incomplete. The repertoire includes roughly 90,000 clones, 75% to 95% of them detected once, and 0.95% sits in the top ten. The sample in question was peripheral blood, obtained before pregnancy. The source of these receptors is a female donor with multiple sclerosis, enrolled in a pregnancy study.

There are a few counts of this clone. This sequence joins TRBV28 and TRBJ2-4; 7 bases are shared with TRBD1. The CDR3 is 16 amino acids. Looked up from germline, CDR1 is MDHEN and CDR2 is SYDVKM. V gave up 7 bases and J gave up 1 base; unmatched junction bases: 10. Here the CDR3 reads CASTPRQGSAKNIQYF. The CDR3 DNA is TGTGCCAGCACTCCCAGACAGGGTTCGGCCAAAAACATTCAGTACTTC. The full variable domain, with the rest looked up from reference TRBV28 and TRBJ2-4, is DVKVTQSSRYLVKRTGEKVFLECVQDMDHENMFWYRQDPGLGLRLIYFSYDVKMKEKGDIPEGYSVSREKKERFSLILESASTNQTSMYLCASTPRQGSAKNIQYFGAGTRLSVL.

The chain links TRBV7-3 to TRBJ2-1; D possibly corresponds to TRBD2 (7 bases). Looked up from germline, CDR1 is SGHTA and CDR2 is FQGTGA. This CDR3 has 15 amino acids. V was clipped by 1 base and J by 7 bases, with 14 bases between them. This CDR3 is CASSLKGGKENEQFF. The CDR3 bases are TGTGCCAGCAGCTTAAAGGGGGGGAAAGAGAATGAGCAGTTCTTC.

V and J are TRBV6-1 and TRBJ1-5; D gene uncertain. Trimming took 4 bases from V and 6 from J, leaving 7 bases between them. Looked up from germline, CDR1 is MNHNS and CDR2 is SASEGT. The CDR3 runs 12 residues. The CDR3 bases are TGTGCCAGCAGTGCGAGCGTTCAGCCCCAGCATTTT. It specifies CASSASVQPQHF.

This clone was recorded once. The chain couples TRBV28 to TRBJ2-3; 12 bases line up with TRBD2. With 1 base clipped from V and 4 bases from J, the junction kept 12 bases outside the gene matches. The germline V gene has CDR1 MDHEN and CDR2 SYDVKM. The CDR3 loop spans 19 amino acids. Here the CDR3 DNA reads TGTGCCAGCAGTTTATTCGGGACTAGCGGGCCCGGCGGGTCAGATACGCAGTATTTT. It yields the protein CASSLFGTSGPGGSDTQYF.

This sequence joins TRBV27 and TRBJ2-5; a possible D gene is TRBD1 (5 bases). CDR1 and CDR2 (germline): MNHEY, SMNVEV (reference sequence). Trimming took 5 bases from V and 2 from J, leaving 12 bases between them. This CDR3 is 14 amino acids long. The CDR3 spells CASSLGAGQETQYF. CDR3 DNA: TGTGCCAGCAGTCTAGGCGCAGGGCAAGAGACCCAGTACTTC.

J is TRBJ2-3 and V is TRBV29-1; D uncertain. The CDR3 extends over 15 amino acids. Trimming pared 0 bases from V and 4 bases from J, leaving 14 bases between. Germline V gene data show CDR1 as SQVTM and CDR2 as ANQGSEA. The DNA for the CDR3 is TGCAGCGTTGAAGATCTTCAGAGGAGTTCAGATACGCAGTATTTT. Translating it yields CSVEDLQRSSDTQYF.

The rearrangement uses TRBV2 and TRBJ1-6, with 11 bases that match TRBD1. This CDR3 comprises 15 residues. Germline values: CDR1 SNHLY, CDR2 FYNNEI. J was trimmed by 6 bases and V by 11 bases; bases with no gene match: 9. CDR3 amino acids: CAGRDRGGPNSPLHF. The CDR3 DNA is TGTGCCGGAAGGGACAGGGGGGGACCTAATTCACCCCTCCACTTT. Looking up the rest from reference TRBV2 and TRBJ1-6 gives the full variable domain: EPEVTQTPSHQVTQMGQEVILRCVPISNHLYFYWYRQILGQKVEFLVSFYNNEISEKSEIFDDQFSVERPDGSNFTLKIRSTKLEDSAMYFCAGRDRGGPNSPLHFGNGTRLTVT.

J is TRBJ2-3 and V is TRBV2; 12 nucleotides line up with TRBD2. The CDR3 loop spans 17 amino acids. The germline gives CDR1 SNHLY, CDR2 FYNNEI. Losses at the gene ends were 4 bases for V and 2 bases for J; bases not matched to a gene: 7. The CDR3 loop is CASSGHLAGGFTDTQYF. CDR3 in DNA: TGTGCCAGCAGTGGACATCTAGCGGGGGGGTTCACAGATACGCAGTATTTT.

V and J are TRBV12-5 and TRBJ1-5; possibly TRBD1 for D (5 bases). Germline assignment: CDR1 LGHNT and CDR2 FRNRAP. Deletions cut 8 bases from V and 6 bases from J, with 20 bases between. The CDR3 is 15 amino acids. The CDR3 protein is CASSGFVGGGQPQHF. CDR3 nucleotide sequence: TGTGCTAGTTCAGGTTTTGTGGGGGGAGGTCAGCCCCAGCATTTT.

This chain joins TRBV30 and TRBJ1-1; D gene unclear. CDR1 GTSNPN and CDR2 SVGIG come from the germline V gene (reference sequence). This CDR3 contains 12 residues. Trimming took 3 bases from V and 6 from J, leaving 11 bases between them. This chain's CDR3 is CAWRPQSAEAFF. The CDR3 DNA follows: TGTGCCTGGAGACCGCAAAGCGCTGAAGCTTTCTTT.

The rearrangement links TRBV5-1 to TRBJ1-1; D might be TRBD1 (6 bases). The germline V gene has CDR1 SGHRS and CDR2 YFSETQ. The length of the CDR3 is 14 residues. V gave up 5 bases and J gave up 0 bases, with 11 bases separating them. The CDR3 here is CASRPQGMNTEAFF. In DNA, the CDR3 is TGCGCCAGCAGGCCACAGGGTATGAACACTGAAGCTTTCTTT.

The rearrangement joins TRBV9 to TRBJ1-3; possible D gene TRBD1, 5 bases. Trimming pared 4 bases from V and 0 bases from J, leaving 11 bases between. The CDR3 totals 15 residues. The germline gives CDR1 SGDLS, CDR2 YYNGEE. The CDR3 loop is CASSTLQGSGNTIYF. In DNA, the CDR3 is TGTGCCAGCAGCACGCTTCAGGGCTCTGGAAACACCATATATTTT.

The genes are TRBV18 and TRBJ1-3; TRBD1 matches at 7 bases. The CDR3 has 17 amino acids. The V gene's germline CDR1 is KGHSH and CDR2 LQKENI. With 6 bases clipped from V and 1 base from J, the junction kept 12 bases outside the gene matches. The CDR3, as DNA: TGTGCCAGCTCGATGGCAGGGGGTGCTAATTCTGGAAACACCATATATTTT. Translating gives CASSMAGGANSGNTIYF. Supplemented by reference TRBV18 and TRBJ1-3, the full variable domain reads NAGVMQNPRHLVRRRGQEARLRCSPMKGHSHVYWYRQLPEEGLKFMVYLQKENIIDESGMPKERFSAEFPKEGPSILRIQQVVRGDSAAYFCASSMAGGANSGNTIYFGEGSWLTVV.

The V gene is TRBV20-1, the J gene TRBJ1-2; D is ambiguous. CDR3 size: 10 residues. Germline V lookup: CDR1 DFQATT, CDR2 SNEGSKA (reference sequence). The CDR3, as DNA: TGCAGCCCGGGAGCGGATGGCTACACCTTC. The encoded protein is CSPGADGYTF.

CDR3 in amino acids: CASSAPADVDNQPQHF. In DNA, the CDR3 is TGTGCCAGTAGTGCCCCAGCGGATGTCGACAATCAGCCCCAGCATTTT. This rearrangement joins TRBV19 to TRBJ1-5; no definite D call. The V gene's germline CDR1 is LNHDA and CDR2 SQIVND (reference sequence). Trimming took off 5 bases at V and 3 bases at J, with 17 bases between the two ends. The CDR3 is 16 residues long.

J is TRBJ2-5 and V is TRBV7-2; TRBD2 is a possible D gene (6 bases). CDR3 length equals 14 residues. Trimming pared 0 bases from V and 14 bases from J, leaving 19 bases between. Germline assignment: CDR1 SGHTA and CDR2 FQGNSA. CDR3 residues: CASSLAGGQRISYF. Here the CDR3 DNA reads TGTGCCAGCAGCTTAGCGGGAGGCCAGCGGATTTCCTACTTC. The full variable domain, rest sourced from reference TRBV7-2 and TRBJ2-5, is GAGVSQSPSNKVTEKGKDVELRCDPISGHTALYWYRQSLGQGLEFLIYFQGNSAPDKSGLPSDRFSAERTGGSVSTLTIQRTQQEDSAVYLCASSLAGGQRISYFGPGTRLLVL.

The V gene is TRBV5-1, the J gene TRBJ2-3, with TRBD1 as a possible D gene (5 bases). The CDR3 contains 16 residues. Looked up from germline, CDR1 is SGHRS and CDR2 is YFSETQ. V was pared by 0 bases and J by 5 bases, with 16 bases between. The CDR3 DNA reads as TGCGCCAGCAGCTTGGCCGAAAGGGGCTTCGGAGATACGCAGTATTTT. This sequence encodes CASSLAERGFGDTQYF.

J is TRBJ2-1 and V is TRBV29-1; no definite D call. V was pared by 1 base and J by 0 bases, with 7 bases between. The V gene's germline CDR1 is SQVTM and CDR2 ANQGSEA. The CDR3 is 14 amino acids. The CDR3 DNA follows: TGCAGCGTTGAAGGCCGCGGCTCCTACAATGAGCAGTTCTTC. Protein: CSVEGRGSYNEQFF.

In this sample, this clone turned up once. V usage is TRBV18 and J usage is TRBJ2-3, with TRBD2 matching 9 bases. The J segment lost 4 bases and the V segment lost 3 bases, leaving 5 bases of the junction unmatched. Looked up from germline, CDR1 is KGHSH and CDR2 is LQKENI. The CDR3 consists of 15 residues. CDR3 nucleotides: TGTGCCAGCTCACCCCCGAGCGGGGGGTCAGATACGCAGTATTTT. As protein: CASSPPSGGSDTQYF. Drawing the rest from reference TRBV18 and TRBJ2-3, the complete variable domain is NAGVMQNPRHLVRRRGQEARLRCSPMKGHSHVYWYRQLPEEGLKFMVYLQKENIIDESGMPKERFSAEFPKEGPSILRIQQVVRGDSAAYFCASSPPSGGSDTQYFGPGTRLTVL.

This chain uses TRBV6-4 with TRBJ2-1; no reliable D call. The V end lost 0 bases, the J end lost 10 bases, and 7 bases lay between the germline ends. This CDR3 is 12 amino acids long. Germline loops: CDR1 MRHNA, CDR2 SNTAGT. As DNA, the CDR3 is TGTGCCAGCAGTGACTCGTCGAGAGAGCAGTTCTTC. Translated: CASSDSSREQFF.